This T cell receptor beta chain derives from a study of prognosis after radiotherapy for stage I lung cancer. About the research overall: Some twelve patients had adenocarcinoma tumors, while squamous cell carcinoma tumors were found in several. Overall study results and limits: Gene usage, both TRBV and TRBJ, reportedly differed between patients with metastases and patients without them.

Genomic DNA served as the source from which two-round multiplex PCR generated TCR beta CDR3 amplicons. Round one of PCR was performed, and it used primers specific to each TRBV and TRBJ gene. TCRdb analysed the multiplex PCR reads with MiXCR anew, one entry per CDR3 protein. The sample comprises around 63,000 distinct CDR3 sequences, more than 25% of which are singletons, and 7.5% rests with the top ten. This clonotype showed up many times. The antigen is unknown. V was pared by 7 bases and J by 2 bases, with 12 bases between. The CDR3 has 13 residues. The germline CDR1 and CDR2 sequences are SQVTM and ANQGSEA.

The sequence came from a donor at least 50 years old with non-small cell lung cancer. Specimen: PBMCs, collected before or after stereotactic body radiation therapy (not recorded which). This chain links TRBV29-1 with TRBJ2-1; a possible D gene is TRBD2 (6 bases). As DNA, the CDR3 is TGCAGCGCTGTGCGGGAAACCTACAATGAGCAGTTCTTC. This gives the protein CSAVRETYNEQFF.